The T cell receptor beta chain described here comes from a study of CD8 T cells in ankylosing spondylitis listed by TCRdb under 2017. At the level of the whole study: To find TCR variants linked to disease, the study profiled T cell receptor beta repertoires in ankylosing spondylitis patients and healthy donors. In total, the full study cohort was made up of 95 to 110 healthy donors and 25 to 30 ankylosing spondylitis patients. Peripheral blood was sampled, and synovial fluid was also collected from ankylosing spondylitis patients.

There are many counts of this clonotype. What antigen it recognizes has not been identified. There are no base qualities to consult, and no much larger clone falls within one base. The CDR3 covers 14 residues, taking in both the cysteine and the phenylalanine. Only CDR3 DNA is held: 42 bases, read in frame from base 1. At the junction V is shortened by 1 base and J by 4 bases, with 9 bases in between. Via the germline V gene, CDR1 is MDHEN and CDR2 SYDVKM. Results and caveats for the whole study, not just this receptor: Blood from ankylosing spondylitis patients appeared to be characterized by a TCR beta motif composed of eight highly homologous amino acid variants. Some TCR beta motif variants had previously been reported in synovial fluid and blood of reactive arthritis patients, which suggested common disease-initiation mechanisms. The disease-linked clones were reported as significantly enriched in matched synovial fluid samples from ankylosing spondylitis patients. A CD8+ phenotype was shown by the disease-linked clones, which were found at relatively low frequencies in peripheral blood.

TCRdb lists the instrument as Illumina HiSeq 2500. TCR beta libraries were prepared by quantitative 5'-RACE with molecular barcodes. Per the original workflow: Disease-linked TCR variants were identified with a new computational method built on a probabilistic model of VDJ rearrangement. The raw public data were reprocessed by TCRdb itself: fastp quality trimming at Q25, MiXCR clonotype calling, in-frame beta chains only. Records with the same CDR3 protein are collapsed into one entry carrying the most frequent genes and DNA. TCRdb, rather than the study authors, made the V and J calls. The sample table shows 450,000 to 550,000 distinct CDR3 sequences, and 5.3% are seen once. The top ten hold around 3.6% of the sample.

The source material was blood, either unsorted or a sorted T cell fraction (not recorded which). The V gene is TRBV28 and the J gene is TRBJ2-3, with TRBD1 perhaps the D gene, on 6 matching bases. The TCR comes from a male donor with ankylosing spondylitis. In nucleotide form, the sequence is TGTGCCAGCAGTTTATTGCCAGGGGCAGATACGCAGTATTTT. It specifies CASSLLPGADTQYF.